Following are 30 T cell receptor beta chains from one sample sequenced in a study of cytomegalovirus exposure and HLA in healthy donors. The PCR made use of 60 Vbeta and 13 Jbeta primers. Assay: immunoSEQ multiplex PCR; the TCRdb copy retains only in-frame clones and omits some. Of about 78,000 clones in the sample, about 60% were seen once. The sample taken for sequencing was PBMCs. These receptors all come from a man aged 25 to 40 in good health and CMV-seropositive.

The chain recombines TRBV15 with TRBJ2-7; D is undetermined. CDR1 and CDR2 (germline): LNHNV, YYDKDF (reference sequence). Deletions cut 3 bases from V and 6 bases from J, with 12 bases between. This CDR3 contains 13 residues. This CDR3 reads CATSSQYGCEQYF. The DNA for the CDR3 is TGTGCCACCAGCAGCCAATACGGGTGCGAGCAGTACTTC.

This chain connects TRBV9 to TRBJ2-7; D not certain. The V end lost 4 bases, the J end lost 2 bases, and 19 bases lay between the germline ends. Germline V CDR1 and CDR2: SGDLS, YYNGEE. This CDR3 is 16 amino acids long. DNA for the CDR3: TGTGCCAGCAGCTCAAGCCTACTACCTCATCCCTACGAGCAGTACTTC. Translation gives CASSSSLLPHPYEQYF.

The chain couples TRBV5-1 to TRBJ1-2; D is perhaps TRBD1 (5 bases). The CDR3 has 14 amino acids. Per germline, CDR1 SGHRS and CDR2 YFSETQ. Trimming took off 1 base at V and 3 bases at J, with 10 bases between the two ends. For the CDR3, the DNA is TGCGCCAGCAGCTTGACAGGTTTCGACTATGGCTACACCTTC. It translates to CASSLTGFDYGYTF.

This clone was picked up a small number of times. The genes are TRBV29-1 and TRBJ2-7, with a possible D match to TRBD1 (6 bases). Trimming pared 4 bases from V and 2 bases from J, leaving 6 bases between. Germline V lookup: CDR1 SQVTM, CDR2 ANQGSEA. The CDR3 runs 11 residues. CDR3 bases: TGCAGCGTTGGGGACACCTACGAGCAGTACTTC. The encoded protein is CSVGDTYEQYF.

The sample holds one count of this clone. This chain uses TRBV19 with TRBJ2-2; no clear D. V lost 9 bases and J lost 4, with 15 bases in between. The CDR3 totals 14 residues. The germline V gene has CDR1 LNHDA and CDR2 SQIVND (reference sequence). The CDR3, as DNA: TGTGCCAGCTCCACCTCACGACTCACCGGGGAGCTGTTTTTT. Translation: CASSTSRLTGELFF.

This chain uses TRBV4-1 with TRBJ2-7, with 7 bases fitting TRBD1. Germline CDR1 MGHRA, CDR2 YSYEKL. With V trimmed by 2 bases and J by 4 bases, 11 bases remained unmatched. The CDR3 has 16 amino acids. The CDR3 DNA is TGCGCCAGCAGCCAACGACAGGGAAGCCGCTTATACGAGCAGTACTTC. Encoded protein: CASSQRQGSRLYEQYF.

V usage is TRBV10-1 and J usage is TRBJ2-1; 10 bases line up with TRBD2. The CDR3 sequence is 18 residues long. J was trimmed by 8 bases and V by 3 bases; bases with no gene match: 16. Germline values: CDR1 WNHNN, CDR2 SYGVQD (reference sequence). The CDR3 DNA is TGCGCCAGCAGTGATGGGGAGAAGAGCTTAGCGGGAGGCGATGAGCAGTTCTTC. Encoded protein: CASSDGEKSLAGGDEQFF.

The V call is TRBV29-1, the J call TRBJ2-1; TRBD2 matches at 7 bases. The V and J ends lost 3 bases and 9 bases, in that order; junction bases with no gene match: 11. CDR1 and CDR2 from the germline V gene are SQVTM and ANQGSEA. CDR3 size: 14 residues. The CDR3 DNA follows: TGCAGCGTTGAGTTGGCTAGCGGACGGGTTGAGCAGTTCTTC. Encoded protein: CSVELASGRVEQFF.

The V call is TRBV28, the J call TRBJ2-7, with D maybe TRBD2 (6 bases). Trimming pared 4 bases from V and 3 bases from J, leaving 10 bases between. Germline V gives CDR1 MDHEN, CDR2 SYDVKM. This CDR3 comprises 13 residues. CDR3 sequence reads: CASSSGGNYEQYF. The CDR3 DNA follows: TGTGCCAGCAGTTCCGGGGGTAACTACGAGCAGTACTTC.

This clone was found once. This CDR3 is CASSDREAHTDTQYF. Written as DNA, the CDR3 is TGTGCCAGCAGCGATCGGGAGGCTCACACAGATACGCAGTATTTT. This rearrangement joins TRBV7-9 to TRBJ2-3; TRBD2 aligns across 7 bases. CDR1 and CDR2 (germline): SEHNR, FQNEAQ (reference sequence). Losses at the gene ends were 5 bases for V and 2 bases for J; bases not matched to a gene: 7. The CDR3 is 15 residues long.

This clone has just a few counts. The chain joins TRBV6-5 to TRBJ2-3, with a possible D match to TRBD2 (6 bases). Between the trimmed V and J ends, which lost 6 bases and 2 bases, there was a span of 15 bases. Germline CDR1 MNHEY, CDR2 SVGAGI. The CDR3 consists of 15 residues. DNA of the CDR3: TGTGCCAGCAGCCCTGGCGGGGCGAACACAGATACGCAGTATTTT. Protein sequence: CASSPGGANTDTQYF.

This chain joins TRBV28 and TRBJ1-6; 7 nucleotides agree with TRBD1. This CDR3 is 14 amino acids long. After removal of 6 bases from V and 7 bases from J, the junction contained 6 bases not matched to a gene. From germline, CDR1 is MDHEN and CDR2 SYDVKM. CDR3 DNA sequence: TGTGCCAGCAGAAAAGGACAGGCGAATTCACCCCTCCACTTT. It translates to CASRKGQANSPLHF.

V usage is TRBV7-9 and J usage is TRBJ2-2; D remains ambiguous. The germline CDR1 and CDR2 sequences are SEHNR and FQNEAQ (reference sequence). The V end was cut by 4 bases, the J end by 2 bases, with 8 bases between. The CDR3 loop spans 14 amino acids. The CDR3 coding sequence is TGTGCCAGCAGCTACCACAGAAACACCGGGGAGCTGTTTTTT. This sequence encodes CASSYHRNTGELFF.

The chain combines TRBV6-1 with TRBJ2-3, with 9 bases that match TRBD2. V lost 1 base, J lost 1 base, and 12 bases stayed unmatched. This CDR3 contains 19 residues. Germline-derived CDR1 and CDR2 are MNHNS and SASEGT. In nucleotides, the CDR3 is TGTGCCAGCAGTGAAGATGTTAGCGGGAGTGGGGATCGCACAGATACGCAGTATTTT. Translation: CASSEDVSGSGDRTDTQYF.

This clone was seen more than once but under ten times. V and J are TRBV27 and TRBJ2-1, with 8 bases lining up with TRBD2. This CDR3 is 16 amino acids long. J lost 2 bases, V lost 1 base, and 4 bases had no gene match. The germline V gene encodes CDR1 MNHEY and CDR2 SMNVEV (reference sequence). The DNA for the CDR3 is TGTGCCAGCAGTTTATATACTAGCGGCACCTACAATGAGCAGTTCTTC. It codes for CASSLYTSGTYNEQFF.

The chain employs TRBV9 and TRBJ2-5, with no clear D. The J call is uncertain, as TRBJ2-7 better fits the DNA end. The CDR3 contains 14 residues. The germline V gene encodes CDR1 SGDLS and CDR2 YYNGEE. The CDR3 is CASSSRGENYEQYF. The CDR3 nucleotides read TGTGCCAGCAGCTCTAGAGGAGAGAACTACGAGCAGTACTTC.

This clone was counted between two and nine times. This chain links TRBV28 with TRBJ1-1; no firm D call. Germline assignment: CDR1 MDHEN and CDR2 SYDVKM. Trimming removed 5 bases from V and 2 bases from J, with 15 bases in between. The CDR3 length is 15 residues. The CDR3, as DNA: TGTGCCAGCAGTGTGCCCTCCCAGGTAAACACTGAAGCTTTCTTT. Its translation is CASSVPSQVNTEAFF.

As for this clone: A read error may produce the germline difference seen at one junction end. The chain uses TRBV11-3 and TRBJ2-3, with D tentatively TRBD2 (5 bases). The CDR3 sequence is 12 residues long. Germline V gene data show CDR1 as SGHNT and CDR2 as YENEEA. CDR3 nucleotide sequence: TGTGCCAGCAGCCCCGAGGGAGATGCGCAGTATTTT. It specifies CASSPEGDAQYF.

This chain joins TRBV7-2 and TRBJ1-2; D is unclear. The CDR3 runs to 14 residues. V lost 5 bases and J lost 5, with 15 bases in between. Per the germline V gene, CDR1 is SGHTA and CDR2 is FQGNSA. CDR3 region: CASSTSLGVYGYTF. CDR3 bases: TGTGCCAGCAGCACCTCATTGGGAGTTTATGGCTACACCTTC.

The genes are TRBV28 and TRBJ1-5; the D gene is possibly TRBD1 (6 bases). The CDR3 is 15 amino acids. Germline V gene sequence: CDR1 MDHEN, CDR2 SYDVKM. The V gene lost 7 bases and the J gene lost 7 bases, with 20 bases spanning the gap. CDR3 in DNA: TGTGCCAGCAATATCGCCGGGGGGCGTCAACAGCCCCAGCATTTT. It codes for CASNIAGGRQQPQHF.

In the case of this clone: The junction departs from the called germline gene at one end, perhaps through a read error. The chain carries TRBV18 and TRBJ1-1; D is unclear. This CDR3 comprises 14 residues. Germline CDR1 and CDR2: KGHSH and LQKENI. The CDR3 loop is CASSPDLAVAEAFF. In DNA, the CDR3 is TGTGCCAGCTCACCAGACCTGGCGGTCGCTGAGGCTTTCTTT.

The chain couples TRBV14 to TRBJ1-1; TRBD1 is a possible D gene (5 bases). V was shortened by 3 bases and J by 1 base, with 12 bases between the two germline ends. This CDR3 region has 15 residues. Germline-derived CDR1 and CDR2 are SGHDN and FVKESK. For the CDR3, the DNA is TGTGCCAGCAGCCATATCACAGGTTCGAACACTGAAGCTTTCTTT. Encoded protein: CASSHITGSNTEAFF.

In its sample, this clone was seen a few times. The chain has TRBV18 and TRBJ2-7; 8 nucleotides match TRBD2. The length of the CDR3 is 16 residues. J gave up 1 base and V 3 bases, and 8 bases lay outside the gene matches. Germline CDR1 and CDR2: KGHSH and LQKENI. In DNA, the CDR3 is TGTGCCAGCTCACCCATCCCCGGGACTAGATCCTACGAGCAGTACTTC. It translates to CASSPIPGTRSYEQYF.

The chain carries TRBV19 and TRBJ2-1; tentative D call: TRBD2 (5 bases). The CDR3 loop spans 15 amino acids. The germline CDR1 and CDR2 sequences are LNHDA and SQIVND (reference sequence). V lost 5 bases to trimming and J lost 6 bases, with 17 bases between them. The CDR3 DNA sequence: TGTGCCAGTAGTCCCCTCGAAGGGAGACCCAATGAGCAGTTCTTC. Translating it yields CASSPLEGRPNEQFF.

The chain links TRBV30 to TRBJ2-2; 12 positions agree with TRBD2. The CDR3 extends over 17 amino acids. J was trimmed by 6 bases and V by 2 bases; bases with no gene match: 10. CDR1 is GTSNPN, CDR2 SVGIG, per germline (reference sequence). The CDR3 is CAWSIHLAGGRPGELFF. DNA of the CDR3: TGTGCCTGGAGTATCCATCTAGCGGGGGGGCGTCCCGGGGAGCTGTTTTTT.

The gene calls are TRBV6-1 and TRBJ2-5; tentative D call: TRBD1 (6 bases). The CDR3 has 13 residues. Germline-derived CDR1 and CDR2 are MNHNS and SASEGT. Trimming stripped 1 base from V and 5 bases from J, with 8 bases between. As DNA, the CDR3 is TGTGCCAGCAGTGAAGTGGGGGCTGAGACCCAGTACTTC. Amino acid sequence: CASSEVGAETQYF.

V and J are TRBV7-2 and TRBJ2-7; 7 bases agree with TRBD2. The CDR3 is 16 residues long. Germline CDR1 reads SGHTA; CDR2 reads FQGNSA. V trimming: 6 bases; J trimming: 2 bases; junction bases outside the gene matches: 13. CDR3 coding DNA: TGTGCCAGCAGAGGGGCCCCCGGCGGGAGTGCCTACGAGCAGTACTTC. It codes for CASRGAPGGSAYEQYF.

This sequence joins TRBV5-1 and TRBJ1-4; D gene ambiguous. Germline V lookup: CDR1 SGHRS, CDR2 YFSETQ. Trimming removed 6 bases at V and 7 bases at J, with 13 bases between. The CDR3 spans 13 residues. In DNA form, the CDR3 reads TGCGCCAGCACTCAGGAGGCGGGTGAAAAACTGTTTTTT. Protein: CASTQEAGEKLFF.

CDR3 bases: TGTGCCAGCAGCCCGTCATACACGACTAGCACAGATACGCAGTATTTT. As protein: CASSPSYTTSTDTQYF. This rearrangement joins TRBV28 to TRBJ2-3; D is uncertain. Trimming took 6 bases from V and 0 from J, leaving 16 bases between them. The CDR3 runs 16 residues. The germline gives CDR1 MDHEN, CDR2 SYDVKM.

The count of this clone is one. The chain has TRBV7-9 and TRBJ2-7; TRBD1 matches 9 bases. The V segment lost 4 bases and the J segment 13 bases; nucleotides outside the gene matches: 20. Germline V gene data show CDR1 as SEHNR and CDR2 as FQNEAQ (reference sequence). CDR3 size: 16 residues. The CDR3 bases are TGTGCCAGCAGCTCTTCAACCGGGACAGGGTTTAAAGGGTATTACTTC. Residues: CASSSSTGTGFKGYYF.